These 28 T cell receptor beta chains originate from one sample sequenced in a study of OX40 agonist ivuxolimab in advanced cancers. Data came from immunoSEQ multiplex PCR; TCRdb stores just in-frame clones and leaves some out. The sample contains about 77,000 clones, around 86% of which appear only once. The sample consisted of CD4+ or CD8+ T cells sorted from blood, taken in a trial of the OX40 agonist ivuxolimab. The receptors come from an adult with an advanced solid tumor such as melanoma, head and neck, liver or kidney cancer.

This clone has just one count. The genes are TRBV7-2 and TRBJ1-4; 10 nucleotides match TRBD1. V lost 5 bases and J lost 7; bases outside the gene matches: 7. CDR1 SGHTA and CDR2 FQGNSA come from the germline V gene. This CDR3 region has 15 residues. CDR3 nucleotide sequence: TGTGCCAGCAGCCGGCGGACAGGGGGTGGTGAAAAACTGTTTTTT. Protein product: CASSRRTGGGEKLFF.

V gene TRBV28 combines with J gene TRBJ1-6; tentative D call: TRBD1 (5 bases). Germline-derived CDR1 and CDR2 are MDHEN and SYDVKM. V lost 6 bases and J 5 bases, leaving 11 bases between the germline ends. This CDR3 is 14 amino acids long. The DNA of the CDR3 is TGTGCCAGCAGGGCCGGGACTCATAATTCACCCCTCCACTTT. Encoded protein: CASRAGTHNSPLHF.

The chain has TRBV5-4 and TRBJ2-1; D is possibly TRBD2 (6 bases). The CDR3 totals 18 residues. V lost 1 base to trimming and J lost 1 base, with 18 bases between them. Germline values: CDR1 SGHNT, CDR2 YYREEE (reference sequence). In DNA, the CDR3 is TGTGCCAGCAGCTTGAGACCGGGACTCGGCACGTCCTACAATGAGCAGTTCTTC. This sequence encodes CASSLRPGLGTSYNEQFF.

This clone showed up just a few times. The chain carries TRBV5-4 and TRBJ1-3; D is undetermined. Between the trimmed V and J ends, which lost 1 base and 0 bases, there was a span of 8 bases. Germline CDR1 SGHNT, CDR2 YYREEE (reference sequence). The CDR3 is made up of 15 amino acids. In DNA form, the CDR3 reads TGTGCCAGCAGCTTGAAAACACTCTCTGGAAACACCATATATTTT. It is translated as CASSLKTLSGNTIYF.

This clone was found many times. The DNA for the CDR3 is TGTGCCAGCAGCTTGGCTGACAGGGGTCATGGCTACACCTTC. It yields the protein CASSLADRGHGYTF. The gene calls are TRBV5-4 and TRBJ1-2; TRBD1 matches 8 bases. From germline, CDR1 is SGHNT and CDR2 YYREEE (reference sequence). After removal of 0 bases from V and 6 bases from J, the junction contained 4 bases not matched to a gene. The CDR3 loop spans 14 amino acids.

This clone was recorded once. The V call is TRBV18, the J call TRBJ2-1; perhaps TRBD2 as D (7 bases). With 1 base removed from V and 2 bases from J, the gap between germline ends came to 12 bases. Germline V gene lookup returns CDR1 KGHSH and CDR2 LQKENI. The length of the CDR3 is 16 residues. CDR3 protein: CASSPREGVPYNEQFF. CDR3 nucleotide sequence: TGTGCCAGCTCACCACGGGAGGGGGTCCCCTACAATGAGCAGTTCTTC.

V gene TRBV2 combines with J gene TRBJ1-5; 9 nucleotides match TRBD1. J gave up 9 bases and V 11 bases, and 5 bases lay outside the gene matches. The CDR3 has 11 residues. Germline V gene lookup returns CDR1 SNHLY and CDR2 FYNNEI. The CDR3 region is CAAGGQGPQHF. The CDR3, as DNA: TGTGCCGCCGGGGGACAGGGGCCCCAGCATTTT. The full variable domain, completed using reference TRBV2 and TRBJ1-5, is EPEVTQTPSHQVTQMGQEVILRCVPISNHLYFYWYRQILGQKVEFLVSFYNNEISEKSEIFDDQFSVERPDGSNFTLKIRSTKLEDSAMYFCAAGGQGPQHFGDGTRLSIL.

This chain links TRBV27 with TRBJ2-1, with D maybe TRBD2 (5 bases). CDR1 is MNHEY and CDR2 is SMNVEV in the germline V gene (reference sequence). The CDR3 is 16 amino acids. V was cut by 0 bases and J by 5 bases, with 14 bases left in between. The CDR3, as DNA: TGTGCCAGCAGTTTATCGCCCCTAGCTTCGAACAATGAGCAGTTCTTC. Encoded protein: CASSLSPLASNNEQFF.

The chain links TRBV5-1 to TRBJ2-2, with D hard to call. V was clipped by 3 bases and J by 5 bases, with 14 bases between them. This CDR3 has 15 amino acids. Germline CDR1 reads SGHRS; CDR2 reads YFSETQ. For the CDR3, the DNA is TGCGCCAGCAGCTCCAAGGGCTTGCGAACCGGGGAGCTGTTTTTT. This gives the protein CASSSKGLRTGELFF.

The J gene is TRBJ1-3, the V gene TRBV5-1; 9 bases map to TRBD1. This CDR3 has 15 residues. The germline gives CDR1 SGHRS, CDR2 YFSETQ. The V gene end was trimmed by 0 bases and the J gene end by 9 bases; junction bases not matched to a gene: 7. CDR3 sequence reads: CASSLGTGEFSTIYF. The CDR3 region has the DNA TGCGCCAGCAGCTTGGGGACAGGGGAGTTTAGCACCATATATTTT.

This chain links TRBV10-2 with TRBJ2-5; D is undetermined. The V gene's germline CDR1 is WSHSY and CDR2 SAAADI. The CDR3 length is 15 residues. V lost 0 bases to trimming and J lost 6 bases, with 14 bases between them. CDR3 DNA: TGCGCCAGCAGTGAGTCGCGGTCTACTCAACAGACCCAGTACTTC. Protein product: CASSESRSTQQTQYF.

The genes are TRBV6-5 and TRBJ1-2; a possible D gene is TRBD1 (5 bases). Germline V lookup: CDR1 MNHEY, CDR2 SVGAGI. The CDR3 consists of 14 residues. V dropped 5 bases and J dropped 4 bases, with 14 bases sitting between them. The DNA for the CDR3 is TGTGCCAGCAGTCAAGGGACGGCCTTCTATGGCTACACCTTC. As protein: CASSQGTAFYGYTF.

The chain uses TRBV5-1 and TRBJ2-5; D possibly matches TRBD1 or TRBD2 (5 bases each). Germline V gene sequence: CDR1 SGHRS, CDR2 YFSETQ. V shed 5 bases and J shed 1 base, with 9 bases lying between them. The CDR3 consists of 13 residues. The CDR3 DNA follows: TGCGCCAGCAGATCCGGGACCCAAGAGACCCAGTACTTC. This gives the protein CASRSGTQETQYF.

CDR3 bases: TGTGCCAGCAGTCTGCAGGGGCGACACTCCTACGAGCAGTACTTC. Residues: CASSLQGRHSYEQYF. J is TRBJ2-7 and V is TRBV28; TRBD1 is a possible D gene (6 bases). Per the germline V gene, CDR1 is MDHEN and CDR2 is SYDVKM. The CDR3 runs 15 residues. Trimming removed 5 bases at V and 0 bases at J, with 14 bases between.

Details on this clone: An end of the junction does not agree with germline; a read error may underlie this. The sample holds other DNA sequences that translate to the same CDR3. The chain employs TRBV9 and TRBJ1-5; 7 nucleotides agree with TRBD1. This CDR3 comprises 14 residues. From germline, CDR1 is SGDLS and CDR2 YYNGEE. The CDR3: CASSVGQDRQPQHF. The CDR3 region has the DNA TGTGCCAGTAGCGTAGGTCAGGACAGGCAGCCCCAGCATTTT.

V usage is TRBV28 and J usage is TRBJ2-7, with TRBD2 matching 9 bases. Germline loops: CDR1 MDHEN, CDR2 SYDVKM. The CDR3 totals 15 residues. J lost 6 bases, V lost 0 bases, and 6 bases had no gene match. CDR3 region: CASSLWGTSSSEQYF. DNA of the CDR3: TGTGCCAGCAGTTTATGGGGGACTAGCTCTTCCGAGCAGTACTTC.

V and J are TRBV28 and TRBJ1-1; a possible D gene is TRBD1 (6 bases). Trimming left V 6 bases short and J 1 base short, with 15 bases between. Germline values: CDR1 MDHEN, CDR2 SYDVKM. The CDR3 extends over 15 amino acids. CDR3 nucleotides: TGTGCCAGCAGCACCGGGGGGGCGGGGAACACTGAAGCTTTCTTT. This translates into CASSTGGAGNTEAFF.

The V and J genes are TRBV15 and TRBJ2-3, with D possibly matching TRBD1 (6 bases). V was pared by 5 bases and J by 6 bases, with 24 bases between. The CDR3 totals 17 residues. Per the germline V gene, CDR1 is LNHNV and CDR2 is YYDKDF (reference sequence). The CDR3 region is CATSPRDGGQLSDTQYF. The CDR3 region has the DNA TGTGCCACCAGCCCCAGAGATGGAGGACAGCTCTCGGATACGCAGTATTTT.

The chain employs TRBV5-1 and TRBJ2-4; D call uncertain. V was trimmed by 2 bases and J by 0 bases, leaving 12 bases between them. This CDR3 is 16 amino acids long. Germline V CDR1 and CDR2: SGHRS, YFSETQ. DNA of the CDR3: TGCGCCAGCAGCTTAAGGGAAGACCAAGCCAAAAACATTCAGTACTTC. This codes for CASSLREDQAKNIQYF.

This clone was observed a few times. The chain combines TRBV2 with TRBJ1-1; D ambiguous. V was shortened by 7 bases and J by 1 base, with 13 bases between the two germline ends. Per germline, CDR1 SNHLY and CDR2 FYNNEI. This CDR3 is 14 amino acids long. The CDR3 sequence: CASTPLSRNTEAFF. The CDR3, as DNA: TGTGCCAGCACCCCTCTGAGCAGGAACACTGAAGCTTTCTTT.

The chain is built from TRBV5-5 and TRBJ1-1, with D unclear. In germline, CDR1 is SGHKS, CDR2 YYEKEE (reference sequence). The CDR3 is 12 residues long. Trimming took 0 bases from V and 9 from J, leaving 9 bases between them. The CDR3, as DNA: TGTGCCAGCAGCTTGGGGCAGACTAAAGCTTTCTTT. As protein: CASSLGQTKAFF.

This chain joins TRBV6-1 and TRBJ2-4; D is unresolved. CDR1 is MNHNS, CDR2 SASEGT, per germline. The V end was cut by 0 bases, the J end by 0 bases, with 6 bases between. The CDR3 has 15 amino acids. The CDR3 sequence: CASSEANGAKNIQYF. The DNA for the CDR3 is TGTGCCAGCAGTGAAGCGAACGGAGCCAAAAACATTCAGTACTTC.

This clone was seen a few times. The CDR3 sequence: CASSLDLRAPYGYTF. CDR3 DNA: TGTGCCAGCAGCTTAGACCTCCGGGCCCCCTATGGCTACACCTTC. J is TRBJ1-2 and V is TRBV11-2; D not certain. The germline CDR1 and CDR2 sequences are SGHAT and FQNNGV. V dropped 0 bases and J dropped 4 bases, with 12 bases sitting between them. The CDR3 consists of 15 residues.

V usage is TRBV5-1 and J usage is TRBJ1-3, with D maybe TRBD1 (6 bases). V shed 0 bases and J shed 0 bases, with 13 bases lying between them. CDR3 length equals 17 residues. CDR1 SGHRS and CDR2 YFSETQ come from the germline V gene. The CDR3 reads CASSLVGGQNSGNTIYF. CDR3 DNA: TGCGCCAGCAGCTTGGTTGGCGGACAGAACTCTGGAAACACCATATATTTT.

The V and J genes are TRBV20-1 and TRBJ2-7; tentatively, D is TRBD1 (5 bases). The germline V gene has CDR1 DFQATT and CDR2 SNEGSKA (reference sequence). The CDR3 loop spans 11 amino acids. Trimming took off 6 bases at V and 1 base at J, with 7 bases between the two ends. CDR3: CSADRSYEQYF. CDR3 nucleotide sequence: TGCAGTGCCGACAGATCCTACGAGCAGTACTTC.

The genes are TRBV28 and TRBJ2-3, with 11 bases that match TRBD2. V lost 7 bases, J lost 0 bases, and 6 bases stayed unmatched. Germline V gene sequence: CDR1 MDHEN, CDR2 SYDVKM. The CDR3 is 16 amino acids. The CDR3 is CASTFPSGRSTDTQYF. DNA of the CDR3: TGTGCCAGCACCTTCCCTAGCGGGAGGAGCACAGATACGCAGTATTTT.

The rearrangement uses TRBV29-1 and TRBJ2-7, with 8 bases aligning to TRBD2. The CDR3 is 14 amino acids. V was clipped by 6 bases and J by 6 bases; unmatched bases: 13. The germline gives CDR1 SQVTM, CDR2 ANQGSEA. CDR3 loop: CSVASGTRSPEQYF. For the CDR3, the DNA is TGCAGCGTCGCATCCGGGACTAGATCCCCCGAGCAGTACTTC.

This clone was seen just once. The rearrangement links TRBV4-3 to TRBJ1-5; D is unclear. Germline-derived CDR1 and CDR2 are LGHNA and YSLEER. There are 14 residues in the CDR3. V was cut by 1 base and J by 7 bases, with 11 bases left in between. CDR3 region: CASSQVAYGQPQHF. CDR3 DNA sequence: TGCGCCAGCAGCCAAGTGGCTTACGGGCAGCCCCAGCATTTT.